This T cell receptor beta chain comes out of a study of cytomegalovirus exposure and HLA in healthy donors. Study-wide background: In an earlier analysis, almost 120 million unique TCR beta sequences were found from 150 million to 200 million T cells. Overall study results and limits: Trimming of TCR beta V- and J-genes showed a link, identified in a later analysis, to a missense DCLRE1C variant.

As to this clone: The target antigen is unknown.

The PCR was carried out with 60 Vbeta primers and 13 Jbeta primers. Libraries were prepared by immunoSEQ multiplex PCR; TCRdb keeps only in-frame clonotypes and omits some of them. In the table there are under 250,000 clones, more than 75% of which are singletons. Germline lookup yields CDR1 SGHTA and CDR2 FQGNSA. Trimming left V 8 bases short and J 6 bases short, with 9 bases between. This CDR3 is 11 amino acids long. The gene calls are TRBV7-2 and TRBJ2-3; the D is unclear. Sequencing was done on a sample of PBMCs. This TCR was recovered from a girl aged 2 to 10 in good health and CMV-seronegative. CDR3 region: CASALRDTQYF. The CDR3 nucleotides are TGTGCCAGCGCCCTACGGGATACGCAGTATTTT.